The sample holds one count of the clone carrying this T cell receptor (beta chain). The CDR3 is 15 residues long. The germline V gene encodes CDR1 SGHDT and CDR2 YYEEEE. The ends were cut back, 0 bases at V and 3 bases at J, with 12 bases in the middle. This sample stems from a study of blood T cell repertoires in COVID-19. Participants, about 18 to 90 years old, spanned some 23 US areas. Recovered status applied to Cohort 3 donors who had two consecutive negative PCRs. It also applied to those with clearance or with symptom resolution. Assay used: immunoSEQ multiplex PCR; TCRdb lists only in-frame clones, some missing. The repertoire has hundreds of thousands of clones, approximately 85% of them found once; the top ten carry roughly 2%.

This sequence joins TRBV5-6 and TRBJ1-2, with D perhaps matching TRBD1 (6 bases). The specimen was PBMCs or T cells enriched from blood (not recorded which). The receptor was isolated from a man aged 25-45 years who had recovered from COVID-19. CDR3 in DNA: TGTGCCAGCAGCTTGGGGACAGTATTCTACTATGGCTACACCTTC. This sequence encodes CASSLGTVFYYGYTF.